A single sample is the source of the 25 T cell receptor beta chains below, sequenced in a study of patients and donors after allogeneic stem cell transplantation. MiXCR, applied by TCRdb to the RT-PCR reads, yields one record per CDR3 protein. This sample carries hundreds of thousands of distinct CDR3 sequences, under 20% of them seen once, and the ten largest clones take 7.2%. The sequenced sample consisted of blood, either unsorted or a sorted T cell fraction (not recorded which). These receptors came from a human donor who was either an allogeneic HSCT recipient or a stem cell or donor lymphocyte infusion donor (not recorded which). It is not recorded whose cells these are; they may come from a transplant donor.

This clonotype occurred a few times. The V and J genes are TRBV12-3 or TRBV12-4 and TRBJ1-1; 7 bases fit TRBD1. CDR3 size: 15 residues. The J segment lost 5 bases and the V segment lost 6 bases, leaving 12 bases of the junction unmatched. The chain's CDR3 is CASRGRTGPATEAFF. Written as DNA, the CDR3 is TGTGCCAGCAGGGGGCGGACAGGACCGGCGACTGAAGCTTTCTTT.

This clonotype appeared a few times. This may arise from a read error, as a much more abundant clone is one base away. This chain's CDR3 is CASSSTGREENQYF. CDR3 sequence (DNA): TGCGCCAGCAGCTCTACAGGGAGAGAAGAGAACCAGTACTTC. The chain has TRBV5-1 and TRBJ2-5, with a weak D call TRBD1 (6 bases). The CDR3 is made up of 14 amino acids. The germline V gene has CDR1 SGHRS and CDR2 YFSETQ.

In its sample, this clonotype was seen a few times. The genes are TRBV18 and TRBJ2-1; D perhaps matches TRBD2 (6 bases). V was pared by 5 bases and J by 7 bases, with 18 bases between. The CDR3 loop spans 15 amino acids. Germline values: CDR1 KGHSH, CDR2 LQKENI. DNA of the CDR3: TGTGCCAGCTCAAGAGAGCGCAACGGAGGGAATGAGCAGTTCTTC. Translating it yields CASSRERNGGNEQFF.

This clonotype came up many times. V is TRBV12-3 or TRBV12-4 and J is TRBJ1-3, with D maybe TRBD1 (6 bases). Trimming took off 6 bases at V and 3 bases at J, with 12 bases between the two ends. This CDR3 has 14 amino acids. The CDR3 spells CASSPQGFGNTIYF. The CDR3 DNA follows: TGTGCCAGCAGCCCTCAGGGGTTTGGAAACACCATATATTTT.

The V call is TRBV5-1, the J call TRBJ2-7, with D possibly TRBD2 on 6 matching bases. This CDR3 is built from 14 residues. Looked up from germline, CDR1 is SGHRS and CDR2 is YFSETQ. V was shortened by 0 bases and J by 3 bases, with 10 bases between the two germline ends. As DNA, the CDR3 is TGCGCCAGCAGCTTGGAGGGAGCGGGCTACGAGCAGTACTTC. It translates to CASSLEGAGYEQYF. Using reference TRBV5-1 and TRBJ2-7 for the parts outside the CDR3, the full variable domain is KAGVTQTPRYLIKTRGQQVTLSCSPISGHRSVSWYQQTPGQGLQFLFEYFSETQRNKGNFPGRFSGRQFSNSRSEMNVSTLELGDSALYLCASSLEGAGYEQYFGPGTRLTVT.

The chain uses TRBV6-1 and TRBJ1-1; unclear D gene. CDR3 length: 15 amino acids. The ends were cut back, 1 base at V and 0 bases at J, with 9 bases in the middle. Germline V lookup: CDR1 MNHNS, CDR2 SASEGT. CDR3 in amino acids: CASSEVTGLNTEAFF. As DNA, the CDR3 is TGTGCCAGCAGTGAAGTAACGGGGTTGAACACTGAAGCTTTCTTT.

CDR3 sequence reads: CASSLGLGGAYNEQFF. The CDR3, as DNA: TGTGCCAGCAGCTTAGGTTTAGGCGGGGCCTACAATGAGCAGTTCTTC. The chain couples TRBV11-2 to TRBJ2-1; a weak D match, TRBD2 (6 bases). This CDR3 contains 16 residues. Per the germline V gene, CDR1 is SGHAT and CDR2 is FQNNGV. V lost 1 base and J lost 2, with 12 bases in between.

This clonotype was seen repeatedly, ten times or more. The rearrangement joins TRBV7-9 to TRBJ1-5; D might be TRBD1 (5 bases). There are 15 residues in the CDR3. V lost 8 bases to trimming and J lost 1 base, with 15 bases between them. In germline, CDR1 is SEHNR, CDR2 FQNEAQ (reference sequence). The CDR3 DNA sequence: TGTGCCAGCGGTAGTGGATCAGGGAGCAATCAGCCCCAGCATTTT. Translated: CASGSGSGSNQPQHF.

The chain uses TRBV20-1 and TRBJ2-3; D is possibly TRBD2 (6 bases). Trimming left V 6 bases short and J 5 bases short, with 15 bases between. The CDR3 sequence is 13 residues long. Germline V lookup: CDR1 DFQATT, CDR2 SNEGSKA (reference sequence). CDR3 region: CSALGGVRDTQYF. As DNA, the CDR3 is TGCAGTGCCTTAGGCGGGGTTAGAGATACGCAGTATTTT.

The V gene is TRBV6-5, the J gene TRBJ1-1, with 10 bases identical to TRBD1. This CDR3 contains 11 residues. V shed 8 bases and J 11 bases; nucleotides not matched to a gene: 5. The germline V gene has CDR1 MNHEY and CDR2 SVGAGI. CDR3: CASGTGEEAFF. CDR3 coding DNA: TGTGCCAGCGGGACAGGGGAAGAGGCTTTCTTT.

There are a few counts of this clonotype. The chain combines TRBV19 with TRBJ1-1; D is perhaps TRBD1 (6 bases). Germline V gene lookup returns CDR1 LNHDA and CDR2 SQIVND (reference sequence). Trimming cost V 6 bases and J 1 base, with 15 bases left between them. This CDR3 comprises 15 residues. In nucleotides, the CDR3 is TGTGCCAGTAGGGTTACCGGGACACAGAACACTGAAGCTTTCTTT. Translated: CASRVTGTQNTEAFF.

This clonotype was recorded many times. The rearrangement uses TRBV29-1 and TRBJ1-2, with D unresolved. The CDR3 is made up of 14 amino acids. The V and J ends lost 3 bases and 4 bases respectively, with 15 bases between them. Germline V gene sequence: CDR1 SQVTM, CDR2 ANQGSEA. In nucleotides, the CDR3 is TGCAGCGTTGATGTCGGCCCAGCAGCCTATGGCTACACCTTC. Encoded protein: CSVDVGPAAYGYTF.

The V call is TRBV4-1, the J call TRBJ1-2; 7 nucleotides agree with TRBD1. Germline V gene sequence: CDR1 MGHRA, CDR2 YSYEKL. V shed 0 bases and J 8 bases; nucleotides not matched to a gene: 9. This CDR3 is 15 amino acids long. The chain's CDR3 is CASSQEKDRPGGYTF. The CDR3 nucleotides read TGCGCCAGCAGCCAAGAAAAGGACAGGCCTGGGGGCTACACCTTC.

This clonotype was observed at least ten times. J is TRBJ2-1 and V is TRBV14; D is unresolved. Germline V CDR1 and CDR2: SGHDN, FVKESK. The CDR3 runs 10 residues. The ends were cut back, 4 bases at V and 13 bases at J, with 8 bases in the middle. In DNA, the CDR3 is TGTGCCAGCAGCCTAGATATACAGTTCTTC. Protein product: CASSLDIQFF. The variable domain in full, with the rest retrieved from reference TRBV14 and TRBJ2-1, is EAGVTQFPSHSVIEKGQTVTLRCDPISGHDNLYWYRRVMGKEIKFLLHFVKESKQDESGMPNNRFLAERTGGTYSTLKVQPAELEDSGVYFCASSLDIQFFGPGTRLTVL.

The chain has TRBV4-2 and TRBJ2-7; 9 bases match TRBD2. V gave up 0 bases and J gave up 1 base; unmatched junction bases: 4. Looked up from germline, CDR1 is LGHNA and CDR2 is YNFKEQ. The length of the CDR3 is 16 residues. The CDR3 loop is CASSQDASGKSYEQYF. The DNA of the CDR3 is TGTGCCAGCAGCCAAGATGCTAGCGGGAAGTCCTACGAGCAGTACTTC.

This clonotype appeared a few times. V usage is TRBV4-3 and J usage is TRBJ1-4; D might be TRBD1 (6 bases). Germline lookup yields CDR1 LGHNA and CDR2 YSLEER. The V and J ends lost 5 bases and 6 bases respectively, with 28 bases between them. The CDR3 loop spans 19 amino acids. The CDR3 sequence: CASSSPHVETGLVHEKLFF. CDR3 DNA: TGCGCCAGCAGCTCACCACACGTTGAGACAGGATTGGTCCATGAAAAACTGTTTTTT.

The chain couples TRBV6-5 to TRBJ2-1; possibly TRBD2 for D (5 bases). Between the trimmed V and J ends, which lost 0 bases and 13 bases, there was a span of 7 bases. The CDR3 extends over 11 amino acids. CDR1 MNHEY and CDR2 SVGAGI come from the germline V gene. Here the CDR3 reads CASSYSASQFF. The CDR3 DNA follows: TGTGCCAGCAGTTACTCGGCTAGCCAGTTCTTC.

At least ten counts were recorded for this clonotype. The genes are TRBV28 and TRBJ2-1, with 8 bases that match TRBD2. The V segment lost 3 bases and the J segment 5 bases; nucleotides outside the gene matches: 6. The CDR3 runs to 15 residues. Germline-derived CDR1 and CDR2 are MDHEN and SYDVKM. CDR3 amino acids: CASSFGLARNNEQFF. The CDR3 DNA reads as TGTGCCAGCAGTTTCGGACTAGCAAGGAACAATGAGCAGTTCTTC. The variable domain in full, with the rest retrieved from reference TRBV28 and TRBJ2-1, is DVKVTQSSRYLVKRTGEKVFLECVQDMDHENMFWYRQDPGLGLRLIYFSYDVKMKEKGDIPEGYSVSREKKERFSLILESASTNQTSMYLCASSFGLARNNEQFFGPGTRLTVL.

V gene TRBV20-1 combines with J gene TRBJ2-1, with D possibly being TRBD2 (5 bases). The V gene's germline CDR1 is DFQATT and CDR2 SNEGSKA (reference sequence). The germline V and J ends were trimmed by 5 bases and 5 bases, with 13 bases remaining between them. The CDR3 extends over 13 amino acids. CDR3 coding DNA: TGCAGTGCTCGGTCGGATAGCGACAATGAGCAGTTCTTC. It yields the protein CSARSDSDNEQFF.

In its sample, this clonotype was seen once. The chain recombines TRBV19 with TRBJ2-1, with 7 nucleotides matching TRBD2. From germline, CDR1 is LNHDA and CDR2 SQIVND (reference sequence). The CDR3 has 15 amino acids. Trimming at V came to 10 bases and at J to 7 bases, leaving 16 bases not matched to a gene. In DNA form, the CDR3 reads TGTGCCACCCGGATATGGCGGGGGAAAAATAATGAGCAGTTCTTC. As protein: CATRIWRGKNNEQFF.

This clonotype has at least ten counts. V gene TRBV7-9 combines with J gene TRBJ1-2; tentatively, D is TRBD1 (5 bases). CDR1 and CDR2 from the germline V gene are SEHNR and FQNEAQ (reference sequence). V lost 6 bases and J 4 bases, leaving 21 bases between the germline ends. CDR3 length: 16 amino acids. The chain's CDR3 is CASRSLLGGAIYGYTF. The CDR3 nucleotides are TGTGCCAGCAGGTCCCTCTTAGGTGGGGCCATCTATGGCTACACCTTC.

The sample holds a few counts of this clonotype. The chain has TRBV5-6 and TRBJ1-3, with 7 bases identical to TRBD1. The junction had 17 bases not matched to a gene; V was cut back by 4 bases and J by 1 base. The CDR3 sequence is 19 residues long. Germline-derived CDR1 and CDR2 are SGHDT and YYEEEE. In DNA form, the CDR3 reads TGTGCCAGCAGCCGCAGAATGACAGGGACCCTGTTTTCTGGAAACACCATATATTTT. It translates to CASSRRMTGTLFSGNTIYF.

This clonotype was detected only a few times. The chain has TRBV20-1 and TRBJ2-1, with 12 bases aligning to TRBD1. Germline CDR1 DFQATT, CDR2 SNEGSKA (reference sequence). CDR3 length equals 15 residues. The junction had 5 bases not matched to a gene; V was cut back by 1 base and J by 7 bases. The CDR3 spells CSARGGTGGANEQFF. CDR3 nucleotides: TGCAGTGCTAGAGGTGGGACAGGGGGCGCGAATGAGCAGTTCTTC.

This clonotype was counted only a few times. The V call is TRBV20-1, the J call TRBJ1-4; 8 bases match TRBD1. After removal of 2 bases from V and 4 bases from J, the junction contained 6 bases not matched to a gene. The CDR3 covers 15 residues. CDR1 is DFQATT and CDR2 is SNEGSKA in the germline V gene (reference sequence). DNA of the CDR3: TGCAGTGCTAGACCGGACAGGGTTTATAATGAAAAACTGTTTTTT. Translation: CSARPDRVYNEKLFF.

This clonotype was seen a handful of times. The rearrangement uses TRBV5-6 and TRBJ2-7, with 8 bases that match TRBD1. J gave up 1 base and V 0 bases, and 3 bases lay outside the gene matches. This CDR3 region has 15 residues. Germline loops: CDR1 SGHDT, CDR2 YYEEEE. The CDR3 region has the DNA TGTGCCAGCAGCTTGGGACAGGGGACGTCCTACGAGCAGTACTTC. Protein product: CASSLGQGTSYEQYF.